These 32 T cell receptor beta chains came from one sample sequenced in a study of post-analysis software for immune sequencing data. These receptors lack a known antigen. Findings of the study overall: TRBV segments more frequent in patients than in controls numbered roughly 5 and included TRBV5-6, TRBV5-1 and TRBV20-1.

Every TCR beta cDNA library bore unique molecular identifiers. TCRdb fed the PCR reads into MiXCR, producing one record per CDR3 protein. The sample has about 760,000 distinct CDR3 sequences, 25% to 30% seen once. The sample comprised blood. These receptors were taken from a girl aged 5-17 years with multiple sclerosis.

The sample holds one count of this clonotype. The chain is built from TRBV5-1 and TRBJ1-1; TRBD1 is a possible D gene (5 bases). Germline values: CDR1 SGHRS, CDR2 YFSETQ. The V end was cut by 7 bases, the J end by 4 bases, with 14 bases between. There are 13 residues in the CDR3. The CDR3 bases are TGCGCCAGCCGAATCCAGGGTACCACTGAAGCTTTCTTT. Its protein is CASRIQGTTEAFF.

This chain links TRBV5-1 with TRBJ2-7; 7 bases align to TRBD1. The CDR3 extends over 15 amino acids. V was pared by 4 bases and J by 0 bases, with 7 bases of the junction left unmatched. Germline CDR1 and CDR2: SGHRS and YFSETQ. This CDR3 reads CASSPGDRSSYEQYF. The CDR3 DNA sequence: TGCGCCAGCAGCCCAGGGGACAGATCCTCCTACGAGCAGTACTTC.

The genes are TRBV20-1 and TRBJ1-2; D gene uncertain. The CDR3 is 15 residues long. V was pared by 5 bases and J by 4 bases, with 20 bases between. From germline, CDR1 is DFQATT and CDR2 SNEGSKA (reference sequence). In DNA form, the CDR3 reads TGCAGTGCTCGGCCCCCCCCTGCTGGTACCTATGGCTACACCTTC. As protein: CSARPPPAGTYGYTF.

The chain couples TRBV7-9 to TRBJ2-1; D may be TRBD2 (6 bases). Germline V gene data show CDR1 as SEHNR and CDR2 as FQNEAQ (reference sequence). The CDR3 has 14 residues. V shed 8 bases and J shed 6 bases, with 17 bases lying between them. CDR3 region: CASADLAESNEQFF. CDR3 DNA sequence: TGTGCCAGCGCGGACTTAGCGGAATCCAATGAGCAGTTCTTC.

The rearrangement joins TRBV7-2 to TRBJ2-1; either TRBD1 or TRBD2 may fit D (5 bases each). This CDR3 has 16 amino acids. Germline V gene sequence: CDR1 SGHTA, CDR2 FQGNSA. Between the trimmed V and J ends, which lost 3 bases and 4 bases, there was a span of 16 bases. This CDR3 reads CASSFDRLKKYNEQFF. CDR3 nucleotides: TGTGCCAGCAGCTTCGACAGACTAAAAAAGTACAATGAGCAGTTCTTC. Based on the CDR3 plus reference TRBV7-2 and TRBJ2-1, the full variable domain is GAGVSQSPSNKVTEKGKDVELRCDPISGHTALYWYRQSLGQGLEFLIYFQGNSAPDKSGLPSDRFSAERTGGSVSTLTIQRTQQEDSAVYLCASSFDRLKKYNEQFFGPGTRLTVL.

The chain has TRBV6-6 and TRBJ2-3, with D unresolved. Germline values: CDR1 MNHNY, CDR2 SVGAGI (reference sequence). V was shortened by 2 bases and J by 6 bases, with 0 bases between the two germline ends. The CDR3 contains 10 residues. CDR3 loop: CASSYDTQYF. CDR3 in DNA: TGTGCCAGCAGTTACGATACGCAGTATTTT.

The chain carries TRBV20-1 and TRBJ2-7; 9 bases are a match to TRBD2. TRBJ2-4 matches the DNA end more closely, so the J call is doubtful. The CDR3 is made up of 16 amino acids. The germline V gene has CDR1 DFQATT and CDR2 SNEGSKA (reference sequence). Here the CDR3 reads CSARDHGGGARNIQYF. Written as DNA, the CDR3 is TGCAGTGCTAGAGATCACGGCGGGGGGGCTAGAAACATTCAGTACTTC.

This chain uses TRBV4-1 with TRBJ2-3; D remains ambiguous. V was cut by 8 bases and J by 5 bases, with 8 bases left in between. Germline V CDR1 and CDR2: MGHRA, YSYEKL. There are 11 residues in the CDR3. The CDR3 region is CASQREDTQYF. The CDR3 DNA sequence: TGCGCCAGCCAAAGGGAAGATACGCAGTATTTT.

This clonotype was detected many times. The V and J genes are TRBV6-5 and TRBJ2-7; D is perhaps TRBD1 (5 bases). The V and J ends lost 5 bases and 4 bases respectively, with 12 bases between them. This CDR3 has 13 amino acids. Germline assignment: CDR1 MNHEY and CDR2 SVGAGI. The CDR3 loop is CASSPTQGYEQYF. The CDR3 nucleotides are TGTGCCAGCAGTCCTACTCAGGGATACGAGCAGTACTTC.

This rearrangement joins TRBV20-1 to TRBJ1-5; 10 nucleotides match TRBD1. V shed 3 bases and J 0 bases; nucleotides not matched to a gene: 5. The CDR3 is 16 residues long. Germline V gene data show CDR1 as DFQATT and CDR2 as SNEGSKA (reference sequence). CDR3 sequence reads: CSASSGQGVSNQPQHF. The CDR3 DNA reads TGCAGTGCTAGCTCCGGACAGGGGGTTAGCAATCAGCCCCAGCATTTT.

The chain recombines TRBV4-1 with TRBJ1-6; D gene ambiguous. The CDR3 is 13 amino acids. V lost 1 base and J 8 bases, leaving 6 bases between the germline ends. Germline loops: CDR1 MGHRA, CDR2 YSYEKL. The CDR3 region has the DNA TGCGCCAGCAGCCAAGCGGAGGATTCACCCCTCCACTTT. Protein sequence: CASSQAEDSPLHF.

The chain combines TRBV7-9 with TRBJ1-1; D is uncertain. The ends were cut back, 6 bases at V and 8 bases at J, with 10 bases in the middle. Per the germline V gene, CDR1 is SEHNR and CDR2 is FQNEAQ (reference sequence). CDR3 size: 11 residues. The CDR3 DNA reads TGTGCCAGCAGTGGGGTGGCAGAAGCTTTCTTT. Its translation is CASSGVAEAFF.

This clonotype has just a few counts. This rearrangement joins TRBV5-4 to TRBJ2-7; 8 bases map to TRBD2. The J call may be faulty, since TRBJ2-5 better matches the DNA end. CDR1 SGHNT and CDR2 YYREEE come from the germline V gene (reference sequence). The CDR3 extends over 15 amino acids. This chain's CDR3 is CASTEPGGRQETQYF. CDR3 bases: TGTGCCAGCACCGAACCGGGGGGGCGTCAAGAGACCCAGTACTTC.

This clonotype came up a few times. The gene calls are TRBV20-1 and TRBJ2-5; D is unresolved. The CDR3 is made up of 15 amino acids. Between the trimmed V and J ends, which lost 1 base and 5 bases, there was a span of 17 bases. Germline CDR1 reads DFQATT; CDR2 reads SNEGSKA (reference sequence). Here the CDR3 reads CSARVFGPRRETQYF. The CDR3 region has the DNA TGCAGTGCTAGAGTCTTCGGGCCGCGGCGGGAGACCCAGTACTTC.

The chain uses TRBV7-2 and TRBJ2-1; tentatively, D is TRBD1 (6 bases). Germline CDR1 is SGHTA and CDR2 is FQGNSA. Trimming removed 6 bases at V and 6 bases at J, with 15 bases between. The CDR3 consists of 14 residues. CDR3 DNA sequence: TGTGCCAGCAGTGAAGCTCCCAGGGGCAATGAGCAGTTCTTC. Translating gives CASSEAPRGNEQFF.

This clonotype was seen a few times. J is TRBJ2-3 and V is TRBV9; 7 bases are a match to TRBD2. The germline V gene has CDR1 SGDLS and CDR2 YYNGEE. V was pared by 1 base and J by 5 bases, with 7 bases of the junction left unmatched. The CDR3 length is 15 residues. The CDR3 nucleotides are TGTGCCAGCAGCGTACGGATTGGGGGGGTAGATACGCAGTATTTT. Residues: CASSVRIGGVDTQYF.

CDR3 residues: CSASSSAGNTYNSPLHF. Here the CDR3 DNA reads TGCAGTGCTAGCTCCTCGGCAGGAAATACCTATAATTCACCCCTCCACTTT. This sequence joins TRBV20-1 and TRBJ1-6; no reliable D call. This CDR3 region has 17 residues. Looked up from germline, CDR1 is DFQATT and CDR2 is SNEGSKA (reference sequence). The V end was cut by 3 bases, the J end by 2 bases, with 17 bases between.

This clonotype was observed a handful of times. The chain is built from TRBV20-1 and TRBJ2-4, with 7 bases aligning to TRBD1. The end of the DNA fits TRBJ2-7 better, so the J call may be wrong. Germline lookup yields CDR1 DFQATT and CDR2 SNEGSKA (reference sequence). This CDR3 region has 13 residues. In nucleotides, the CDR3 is TGCAGTGCTAGAGCGTACAGGGGCCACGAGCAGTACTTC. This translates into CSARAYRGHEQYF.

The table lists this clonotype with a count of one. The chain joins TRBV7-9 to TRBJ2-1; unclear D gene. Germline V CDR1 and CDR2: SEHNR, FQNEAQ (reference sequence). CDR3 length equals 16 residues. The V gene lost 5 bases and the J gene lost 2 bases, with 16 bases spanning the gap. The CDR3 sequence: CASSPTRSSAYNEQFF. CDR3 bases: TGTGCCAGCAGCCCCACGCGCTCATCGGCCTACAATGAGCAGTTCTTC.

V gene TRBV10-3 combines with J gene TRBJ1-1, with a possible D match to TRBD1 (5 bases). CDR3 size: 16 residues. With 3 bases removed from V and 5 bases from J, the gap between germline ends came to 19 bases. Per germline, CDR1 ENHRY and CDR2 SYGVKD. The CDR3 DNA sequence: TGTGCCATCAGTGACCTACTCCGGGACGCGGGGACTGAAGCTTTCTTT. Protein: CAISDLLRDAGTEAFF.

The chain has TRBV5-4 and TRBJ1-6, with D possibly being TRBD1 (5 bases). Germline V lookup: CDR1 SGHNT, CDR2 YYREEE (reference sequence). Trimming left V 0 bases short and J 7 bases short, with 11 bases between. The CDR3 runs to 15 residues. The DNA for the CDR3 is TGTGCCAGCAGCTTGGAAGGGACGGGGAATTCACCCCTCCACTTT. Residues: CASSLEGTGNSPLHF.

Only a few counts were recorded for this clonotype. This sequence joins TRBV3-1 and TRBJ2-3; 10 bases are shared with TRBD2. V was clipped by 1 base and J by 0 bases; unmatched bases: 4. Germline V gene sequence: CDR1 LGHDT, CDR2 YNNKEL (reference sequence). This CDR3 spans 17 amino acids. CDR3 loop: CASSQGRLAGSTDTQYF. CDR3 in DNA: TGTGCCAGCAGCCAAGGGCGACTAGCGGGTAGCACAGATACGCAGTATTTT.

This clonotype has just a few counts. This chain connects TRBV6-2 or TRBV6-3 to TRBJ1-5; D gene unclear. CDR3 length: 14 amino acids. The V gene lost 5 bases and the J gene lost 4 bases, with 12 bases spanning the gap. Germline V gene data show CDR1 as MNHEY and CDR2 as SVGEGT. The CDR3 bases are TGTGCCAGCAGTGCCCTGATAGCAAATCAGCCCCAGCATTTT. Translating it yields CASSALIANQPQHF.

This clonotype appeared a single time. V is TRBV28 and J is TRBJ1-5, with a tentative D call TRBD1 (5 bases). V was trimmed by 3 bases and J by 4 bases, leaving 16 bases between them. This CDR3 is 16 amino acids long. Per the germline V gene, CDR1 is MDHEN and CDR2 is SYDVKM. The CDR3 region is CASSFRRGDRNQPQHF. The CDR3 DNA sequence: TGTGCCAGCAGTTTCCGTCGAGGGGATAGAAATCAGCCCCAGCATTTT.

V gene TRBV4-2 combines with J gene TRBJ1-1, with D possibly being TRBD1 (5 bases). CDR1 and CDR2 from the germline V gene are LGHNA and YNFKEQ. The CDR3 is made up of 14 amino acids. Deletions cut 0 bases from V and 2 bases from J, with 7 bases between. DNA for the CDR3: TGTGCCAGCAGCCAAGATGGGGGAAACACTGAAGCTTTCTTT. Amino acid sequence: CASSQDGGNTEAFF.

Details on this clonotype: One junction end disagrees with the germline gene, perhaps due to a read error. The CDR3 loop reads CSVSQSSYNEQNF. Here the CDR3 DNA reads TGCAGCGTTTCGCAAAGCTCCTACAATGAGCAGAACTTC. The chain combines TRBV29-1 with TRBJ2-1; D remains ambiguous. Per germline, CDR1 SQVTM and CDR2 ANQGSEA. The CDR3 is 13 amino acids.

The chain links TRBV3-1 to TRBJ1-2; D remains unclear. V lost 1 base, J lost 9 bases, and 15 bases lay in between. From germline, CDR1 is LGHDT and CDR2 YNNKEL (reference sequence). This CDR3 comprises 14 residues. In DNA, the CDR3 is TGTGCCAGCAGCCAAGCAGGAAGCGCCAATCGCTACACCTTC. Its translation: CASSQAGSANRYTF.

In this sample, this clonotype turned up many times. This CDR3 reads CASSDERETDYEQYF. CDR3 coding DNA: TGCGCCAGCAGTGACGAGCGGGAGACGGACTACGAGCAGTACTTC. This sequence joins TRBV10-2 and TRBJ2-7; TRBD2 aligns across 8 bases. The junction had 7 bases not matched to a gene; V was cut back by 3 bases and J by 3 bases. The CDR3 loop spans 15 amino acids. Germline-derived CDR1 and CDR2 are WSHSY and SAAADI.

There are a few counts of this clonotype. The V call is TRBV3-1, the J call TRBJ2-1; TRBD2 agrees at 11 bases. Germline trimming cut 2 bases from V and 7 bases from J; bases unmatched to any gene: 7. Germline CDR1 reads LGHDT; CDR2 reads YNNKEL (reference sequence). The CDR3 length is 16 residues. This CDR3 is CASSQPRLAGRNEQFF. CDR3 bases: TGTGCCAGCAGCCAACCAAGACTAGCGGGAAGGAATGAGCAGTTCTTC.

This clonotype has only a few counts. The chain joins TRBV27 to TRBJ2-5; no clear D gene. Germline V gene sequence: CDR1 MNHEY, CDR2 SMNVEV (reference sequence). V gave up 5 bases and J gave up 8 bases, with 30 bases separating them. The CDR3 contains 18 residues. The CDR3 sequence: CASSPEHHGGYYKRTQYF. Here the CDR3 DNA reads TGTGCCAGCAGTCCCGAACATCACGGCGGATACTACAAGCGAACCCAGTACTTC.

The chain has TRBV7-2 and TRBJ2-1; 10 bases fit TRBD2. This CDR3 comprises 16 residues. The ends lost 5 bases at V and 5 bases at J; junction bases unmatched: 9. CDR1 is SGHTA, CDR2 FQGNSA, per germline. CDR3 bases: TGTGCCAGCAGCCCAGATCTAGCGGGAGCCCACAATGAGCAGTTCTTC. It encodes CASSPDLAGAHNEQFF.

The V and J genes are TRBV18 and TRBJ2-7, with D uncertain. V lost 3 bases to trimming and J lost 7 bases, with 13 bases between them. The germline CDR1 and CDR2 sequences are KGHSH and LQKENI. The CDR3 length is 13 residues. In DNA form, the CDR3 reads TGTGCCAGCTCACCGTCTAGGGCCCTGGAGCAGTACTTC. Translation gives CASSPSRALEQYF.